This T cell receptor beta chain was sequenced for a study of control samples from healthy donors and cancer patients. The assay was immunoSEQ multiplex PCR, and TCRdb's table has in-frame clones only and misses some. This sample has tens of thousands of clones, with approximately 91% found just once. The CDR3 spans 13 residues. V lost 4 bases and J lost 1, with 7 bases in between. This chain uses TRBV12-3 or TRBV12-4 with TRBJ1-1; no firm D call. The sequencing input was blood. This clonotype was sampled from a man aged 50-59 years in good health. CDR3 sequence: CASSYTENTEAFF. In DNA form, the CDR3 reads TGTGCCAGCAGTTACACAGAGAACACTGAAGCTTTCTTT.